Reported below is one TCR beta chain. This receptor's antigen is unknown. Base-call qualities are not available, and no considerably larger clone is one nucleotide away. One collaborating source in Seattle enrolled patients while the patients were actively infected and followed the patients over time throughout the course of disease. Collaborating institutions collected whole blood in K2EDTA tubes following their own protocols. For TCRbeta analysis, collaborators shipped samples as frozen whole blood, isolated PBMCs, or DNA extracted from either of those sample types. Relative to germline, V is 1 base shorter and J is 5 bases shorter, with 20 bases between their ends. From the cysteine through the phenylalanine, the CDR3 covers 17 amino acids. Solely the CDR3 DNA is kept, with 51 bases framed from the first base. Via the germline V gene, CDR1 is SNHLY and CDR2 FYNNEI. These data belong to a study of blood T cell repertoires in COVID-19 (TCRdb year 2020). Turning to the overall study: The collaborator samples originated in the United States, Italy and Spain and spanned the acute and convalescent phases of COVID-19. The prospective study material was composed of cDNA or gDNA derived from T cells, B-cell-depleted T cells, or PBMCs. Deeply sampled blood TCRbeta repertoires from subjects exposed to, actively infected with, or recovered from COVID-19 were included in the dataset. The repertoires were released in a freely available public database intended as a resource for research on the immune response to SARS-CoV-2. The samples were drawn from two sources: the first 160 participants of the ongoing ImmuneRACE study, and 1,254 subjects contributed by 6 global collaborators. Nearly every sample came with metadata listing a de-identified subject ID, COVID-19 status, age in years and sex. Where available, HLA class I and class II types were taken from metadata supplied by the sample provider and were not determined by assay-based typing. Study-level results and caveats: Clinical and demographic metadata were provided uncurated, with the amount varying by source and participant.

TCRbeta CDR3 regions were amplified from genomic DNA by means of the immunoSEQ Assay, a bias-controlled multiplex PCR. From the authors' description of their analysis: The number of nucleated cells in each sample was estimated from the amplification of reference gene primers within the assay. Sequence reads were collapsed and filtered to measure the absolute abundance of every unique TCRbeta CDR3 rearrangement. For each sample, productive Simpson clonality was calculated as the square root of Simpson's diversity index over productive rearrangements. Entries here come from immuneACCESS through TCRdb and include only in-frame sequences with V and J called. Some clones fail to appear in such tables; in the studies checked, an unresolved V gene covers under half of the shortfall, and the cause of the remainder is unknown. That table is the source of V, J and clone size, and D and trimming were worked out from the DNA. The sample table contains approximately 170,000 clones; only one count was recorded for roughly 88% of them. In total, the top ten clones hold roughly 5% of the sample.

Sequenced: peripheral blood. This TCR was sampled from a young man with COVID-19, enrolled during active disease. The V and J segments used are TRBV2 and TRBJ1-2, with the D gene not clear enough to name. In nucleotides, the sequence is TGTGCCAGCAGTGAAGAACTCCGAGCGCCCAATTCATATGGCTACACCTTC. The encoded protein is CASSEELRAPNSYGYTF.